The rows below give T cell receptor beta chains drawn from one sample of a study of T cells in Graves' hyperthyroidism and ophthalmopathy. TCRdb ran MiXCR on the multiplex PCR reads and lists one entry per CDR3 protein. The sample lists around 300,000 distinct CDR3 sequences, 13% to 15% occurring once. Specimen: blood. The receptors originated from a woman aged 50 to 65 with Graves' hyperthyroidism that later progressed to Graves' ophthalmopathy. Each CDR3 is given with its conserved first and last residue. D genes are given only for firm matches. Only part of the rows carry a size: once, few, many, or a class if the clone is expanded.

>TRBJ2-7|TRBV12-3/TRBV12-4|-|-
TGTGCCAGCAGTTTAGCCGGTTACTACGAGCAGTACTTC
CASSLAGYYEQYF
>TRBJ2-3|TRBV27|-|many
TGTGCCAGCAGTTTGGGACTGAGTAGCACAGATACGCAGTATTTT
CASSLGLSSTDTQYF
>TRBJ2-1|TRBV20-1|-|many
TGCAGTGCTAGTAATCCTACCTACAATGAGCAGTTCTTC
CSASNPTYNEQFF
>TRBJ2-3|TRBV7-2|TRBD2|many
TGTGCCAGCAGCTTTCCGCGGACTAGCGGGAGGGATACAGATACGCAGTATTTT
CASSFPRTSGRDTDTQYF
>TRBJ1-1|TRBV3-1|-|many
TGTGCCAGCAGCCAAGACGGCAGGGACCATCGGGTCAACACTGAAGCTTTCTTT
CASSQDGRDHRVNTEAFF
>TRBJ1-1|TRBV6-4|TRBD1|many
TGTGCCAGCAGTCCGGGACAGGCGAGCACTGAAGCTTTCTTT
CASSPGQASTEAFF
>TRBJ2-7|TRBV20-1|-|many
TGCAGTGCTAGAGCCGTGAGGGGGTCCTACGAGCAGTACTTC
CSARAVRGSYEQYF
>TRBJ2-1|TRBV7-9|TRBD2|many
TGTGCCAGCAGCCATCTCAGCGGGAGGATCGATGAGCAGTTCTTC
CASSHLSGRIDEQFF
>TRBJ2-5|TRBV11-2|-|few
TGTGCCAGCAGCAAATGGCGGGACTTGAGAGAGACCCGGTACTTC
CASSKWRDLRETRYF
>TRBJ2-2|TRBV24-1|TRBD1|many
TGTGCCACCACCGGGACAGGGGAGGCCGGGGAGCTGTTTTTT
CATTGTGEAGELFF
>TRBJ2-1|TRBV10-3|TRBD2|many
TGTGCCATCACTGGGGCTCCGGGACTAGCGGTCAATGAGCAGTTCTTC
CAITGAPGLAVNEQFF
>TRBJ1-2|TRBV6-5|-|-
TGTGCCAGCAGTTCTAATAACGGGAAATCCTATGGCTACACCTTC
CASSSNNGKSYGYTF
>TRBJ2-7|TRBV10-3|TRBD1|once
TGTGCCATCAGTAACCGGGACAGGAGTTCCTACGAGCAGTACTTC
CAISNRDRSSYEQYF
>TRBJ2-1|TRBV20-1|-|many
TGCAGTGCTGGAGGGCAGTATAATGAGCAGTTCTTC
CSAGGQYNEQFF
>TRBJ2-7|TRBV3-1|-|many
TGTGCCAGCAGCCAAGTGAGGCGGGCGGCAACCTACGAGCAGTACTTC
CASSQVRRAATYEQYF
>TRBJ2-5|TRBV4-1|-|-
TGCGCCAGCAGCCACCCCCCGGAAGGGAAGTTAAGGGGGACCCAGTACTTC
CASSHPPEGKLRGTQYF
>TRBJ1-6|TRBV20-1|-|many
TGCAGTGCTAGAGAACAGGCTAATTCACCCCTCCACTTT
CSAREQANSPLHF
>TRBJ2-3|TRBV10-1|-|many
TGCGCCAGCAGTGAGGTGTTCACAGATACGCAGTATTTT
CASSEVFTDTQYF
>TRBJ1-2|TRBV5-4|-|few
TGTGCCAGCAGGGACGGCAGTTATGGCTACACCTTC
CASRDGSYGYTF
>TRBJ2-3|TRBV28|-|many
TGTGCCAGCAGTTTACTCCGGGAGCGAGGGGCAGATACGCAGTATTTT
CASSLLRERGADTQYF
>TRBJ1-4|TRBV27|-|few
TGTGCCAGCAGGGGATACAGGGTAACTAATGAAAAACTGTTTTTT
CASRGYRVTNEKLFF
>TRBJ1-5|TRBV15|-|-
TGTGCCACCAGCAGAGAAACTGGGGGACTCCAAATAAACCAGCCCCAGCATTTT
CATSRETGGLQINQPQHF
>TRBJ2-7|TRBV12-3/TRBV12-4|TRBD2|few
TGTGCCAGCAGGGGACTAGCGGGAGAAGGTGGCGAGCAGTACTTC
CASRGLAGEGGEQYF
>TRBJ2-1|TRBV5-1|TRBD2|many
TGCGCCAGCAGCTTCTCCCCCGGACTAGCGGGACTGGGTGAGCAGTTCTTC
CASSFSPGLAGLGEQFF
>TRBJ2-1|TRBV20-1|-|many
TGCAGTGCTGTGGGTCGGCGCAGCTCCTACAATGAGCAGTTCTTC
CSAVGRRSSYNEQFF
>TRBJ2-1|TRBV12-3/TRBV12-4|TRBD2|many
TGTGCCAGCAGTCAGTGGGTAGCGGGAGTGGTAAATGAGCAGTTCTTC
CASSQWVAGVVNEQFF
>TRBJ2-3|TRBV28|TRBD2|many
TGTGCCAGCAGTTCCCGGACTAGCGGGAGTTGGGATACGCAGTATTTT
CASSSRTSGSWDTQYF
>TRBJ1-6|TRBV6-1|TRBD1|-
TGTGCCAGCAATAAAAGGCAGGGGGCAAATTCACCCCTCCACTTT
CASNKRQGANSPLHF
>TRBJ1-2|TRBV5-1|-|-
TGCGCCAGCAGCTTAAGGCAGGGCCTGGTAGATGGCTACACCTTC
CASSLRQGLVDGYTF
>TRBJ1-2|TRBV7-2|TRBD1|-
TGTGCCAGCAACCTGGGACAGTTCTATGGCTACACCTTC
CASNLGQFYGYTF
>TRBJ1-2|TRBV18|-|-
TGTGCCAGCTCACCACCGCAACAAGAGATCCTTAACTATGGCTACACCTTC
CASSPPQQEILNYGYTF
>TRBJ2-6|TRBV7-3|TRBD1|-
TGTGCCAGCAGCCCATGGGGGACAGATGGGGCCAACGTCCTGACTTTC
CASSPWGTDGANVLTF
>TRBJ2-3|TRBV19|TRBD1|-
TGTGCCAGTAGTTTCACTGGACAGGAGAACACCAATACCGGCACAGATACGCAGTATTTT
CASSFTGQENTNTGTDTQYF
>TRBJ1-2|TRBV3-1|-|many
TGTGCCAGCAGCCAAGGAGGCTATGGCTACACCTTC
CASSQGGYGYTF
>TRBJ2-3|TRBV12-5|-|-
TGTGCTAGTGGTCCCCCAGGGATCCGGGATACGCAGTATTTT
CASGPPGIRDTQYF
>TRBJ2-3|TRBV7-3|-|-
TGTGCCAGCAGCCCGCCTGGGGTTCAACAAAGGACAGATACGCAGTATTTT
CASSPPGVQQRTDTQYF
>TRBJ2-5|TRBV20-1|TRBD1|many
TGCAGTGCTAGAAGTGACAGGGGGCAAGAGACCCAGTACTTC
CSARSDRGQETQYF
>TRBJ2-7|TRBV7-9|-|many
TGTGCCAGCAGCTTCGTAGGGAAGATCCACGAGCAGTACTTC
CASSFVGKIHEQYF
>TRBJ2-7|TRBV3-1|-|many
TGTGCCAGCAGCCGTCAACGGGGCTCCTACGAGCAGTACTTC
CASSRQRGSYEQYF
>TRBJ1-2|TRBV5-1|-|few
TGCGCCAGCAGCCCCCCTGTAGGGAACTATGGCTACACCTTC
CASSPPVGNYGYTF
>TRBJ1-3|TRBV30|-|few
TGTGCCTGGAGTGTATCGTTCAGGAGCTCTGGAAACACCATATATTTT
CAWSVSFRSSGNTIYF
>TRBJ2-1|TRBV9|-|few
TGTGCCAGCAGTTTTTCGGGACTCGCTGGCAATGAGCAGTTCTTC
CASSFSGLAGNEQFF
>TRBJ2-1|TRBV28|TRBD1|-
TGTGCCAGCAGTCCGTACGAGGACAGGGCTAAGATCAGAGAGCAGTTCTTC
CASSPYEDRAKIREQFF
>TRBJ2-7|TRBV29-1|-|many
TGCAGCGTTGAAACCCAACAGGGATACACCTACGAGCAGTACTTC
CSVETQQGYTYEQYF
>TRBJ1-4|TRBV6-1|-|few
TGTGCCAGCAGTGAAGGAGGGTTTGGTGAAAAACTGTTTTTT
CASSEGGFGEKLFF
>TRBJ1-2|TRBV27|-|-
TGTGCCAGCCACCCTAAGGAGAACTATGGCTACACCTTC
CASHPKENYGYTF
>TRBJ2-7|TRBV5-1|TRBD1|many
TGCGCCAGCAGCTCGACAGGGAGCTCCCCAGAGCAGTACTTC
CASSSTGSSPEQYF
>TRBJ1-2|TRBV30|-|many
TGTGCCTGCGAGGGGACCCCCGGTTCGAACTATGGCTACACCTTC
CACEGTPGSNYGYTF
>TRBJ2-7|TRBV7-9|TRBD2|many
TGTGCCAGCAGCTTCGGAGGGACTATACCCGAGCAGTACTTC
CASSFGGTIPEQYF